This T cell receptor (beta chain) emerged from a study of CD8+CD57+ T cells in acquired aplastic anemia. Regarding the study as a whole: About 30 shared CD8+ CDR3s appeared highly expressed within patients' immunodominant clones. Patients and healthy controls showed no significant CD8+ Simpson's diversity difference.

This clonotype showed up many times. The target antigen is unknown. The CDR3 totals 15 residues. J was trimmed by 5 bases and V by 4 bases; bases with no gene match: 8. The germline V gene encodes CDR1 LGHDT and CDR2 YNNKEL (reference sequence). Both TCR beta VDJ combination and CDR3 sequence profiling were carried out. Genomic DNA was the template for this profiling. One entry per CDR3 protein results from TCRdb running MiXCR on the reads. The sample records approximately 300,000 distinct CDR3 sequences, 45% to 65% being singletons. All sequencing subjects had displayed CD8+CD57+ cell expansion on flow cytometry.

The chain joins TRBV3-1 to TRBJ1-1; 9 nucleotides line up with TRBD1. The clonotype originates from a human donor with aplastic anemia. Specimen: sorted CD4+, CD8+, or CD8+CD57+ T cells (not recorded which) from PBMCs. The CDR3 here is CASSPNGQGRTEAFF. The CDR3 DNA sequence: TGTGCCAGCAGCCCAAACGGACAGGGGAGGACTGAAGCTTTCTTT.